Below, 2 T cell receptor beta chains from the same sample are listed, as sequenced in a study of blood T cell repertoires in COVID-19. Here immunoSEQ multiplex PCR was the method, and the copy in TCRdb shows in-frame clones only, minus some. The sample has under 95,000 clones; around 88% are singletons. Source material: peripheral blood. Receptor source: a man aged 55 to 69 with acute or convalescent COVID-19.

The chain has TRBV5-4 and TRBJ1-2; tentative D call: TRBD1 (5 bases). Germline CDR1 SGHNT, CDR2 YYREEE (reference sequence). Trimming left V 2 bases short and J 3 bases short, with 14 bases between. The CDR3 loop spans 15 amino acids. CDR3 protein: CASSFLQGRDYGYTF. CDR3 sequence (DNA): TGTGCCAGCAGCTTCCTGCAGGGAAGGGACTATGGCTACACCTTC.

For the CDR3, the DNA is TGTGCCAGCAGCCGAAATGCAGTGTACCAAGAGACCCAGTACTTC. As protein: CASSRNAVYQETQYF. This rearrangement joins TRBV11-3 to TRBJ2-5; D is ambiguous. There are 15 residues in the CDR3. The germline V gene has CDR1 SGHNT and CDR2 YENEEA. Deletions cut 5 bases from V and 0 bases from J, with 13 bases between.